These 12 T cell receptor beta chains came from one sample sequenced in a study of blood T cell repertoires in COVID-19. This table comes from immunoSEQ multiplex PCR, and its TCRdb copy is limited to in-frame clones, with some not included. The table has roughly 260,000 clones, about 90% seen once. Input material: peripheral blood. These receptors all stem from a woman aged 45-65 years with acute or convalescent COVID-19.

The rearrangement links TRBV28 to TRBJ2-7; D call uncertain. Germline V gene lookup returns CDR1 MDHEN and CDR2 SYDVKM. The CDR3 covers 12 residues. With 11 bases removed from V and 0 bases from J, the gap between germline ends came to 11 bases. CDR3 bases: TGTGCCTGGAGCTTGAGCTCCTACGAGCAGTACTTC. Its translation is CAWSLSSYEQYF. Full variable domain (outside the CDR3, taken from reference TRBV28 and TRBJ2-7): DVKVTQSSRYLVKRTGEKVFLECVQDMDHENMFWYRQDPGLGLRLIYFSYDVKMKEKGDIPEGYSVSREKKERFSLILESASTNQTSMYLCAWSLSSYEQYFGPGTRLTVT.

This clone came up once. The chain has TRBV18 and TRBJ2-7, with 7 positions matching TRBD2. Germline V gene data show CDR1 as KGHSH and CDR2 as LQKENI. Losses at the gene ends were 0 bases for V and 4 bases for J; bases not matched to a gene: 6. The length of the CDR3 is 15 residues. The CDR3 here is CASSPPGGLRYEQYF. Written as DNA, the CDR3 is TGTGCCAGCTCACCACCGGGAGGGCTGAGATACGAGCAGTACTTC.

This clone has a single count. The V and J genes are TRBV28 and TRBJ1-2, with TRBD1 matching 7 bases. Germline V gives CDR1 MDHEN, CDR2 SYDVKM. V lost 6 bases, J lost 8 bases, and 9 bases stayed unmatched. The CDR3 consists of 13 residues. The CDR3 reads CASRPGGRRGYTF. The CDR3 DNA reads TGTGCCAGCAGACCAGGGGGACGACGAGGCTACACCTTC.

The chain employs TRBV30 and TRBJ1-5; 12 bases are a match to TRBD1. The V and J ends lost 3 bases and 0 bases, in that order; junction bases with no gene match: 9. Germline V lookup: CDR1 GTSNPN, CDR2 SVGIG (reference sequence). This CDR3 spans 18 amino acids. CDR3 in amino acids: CAWRGGTGGLYSNQPQHF. CDR3 in DNA: TGTGCCTGGAGAGGCGGGACAGGGGGCCTTTATAGCAATCAGCCCCAGCATTTT.

This clone was observed once. The V gene is TRBV5-1, the J gene TRBJ1-3, with 7 bases matching TRBD1. Germline trimming cut 4 bases from V and 1 base from J; bases unmatched to any gene: 11. CDR1 is SGHRS and CDR2 is YFSETQ in the germline V gene. The CDR3 runs 17 residues. This CDR3 is CASSLQPDRASGNTIYF. The CDR3 DNA follows: TGCGCCAGCAGCCTGCAGCCCGACAGGGCATCTGGAAACACCATATATTTT.

CDR3 nucleotides: TGCAGCGCAATAAGGGGGCCCTACGAGCAGTACTTC. Protein product: CSAIRGPYEQYF. V is TRBV29-1 and J is TRBJ2-7, with TRBD1 matching over 7 bases. Germline CDR1 reads SQVTM; CDR2 reads ANQGSEA. The CDR3 length is 12 residues. Trimming took 7 bases from V and 2 from J; bases not matched to a gene: 5.

The gene calls are TRBV7-8 and TRBJ2-7; D might be TRBD1 (6 bases). CDR1 SGHVS and CDR2 FQNEAQ come from the germline V gene. CDR3 length equals 13 residues. Trimming removed 5 bases at V and 3 bases at J, with 11 bases between. CDR3: CASSHSQGYEQYF. CDR3 nucleotide sequence: TGTGCCAGCAGCCATTCACAGGGCTACGAGCAGTACTTC.

CDR3 sequence (DNA): TGTGCCAGCAGCGGGCAGGGGCTCTATGGCTACACCTTC. Amino acids: CASSGQGLYGYTF. The chain recombines TRBV9 with TRBJ1-2, with a weak D call TRBD1 (6 bases). The CDR3 extends over 13 amino acids. V lost 3 bases to trimming and J lost 4 bases, with 10 bases between them. CDR1 and CDR2 (germline): SGDLS, YYNGEE.

This clone occurred once. V is TRBV19 and J is TRBJ2-7; 10 bases are a match to TRBD1. The CDR3 has 14 amino acids. J was trimmed by 5 bases and V by 6 bases; bases with no gene match: 7. The germline CDR1 and CDR2 sequences are LNHDA and SQIVND (reference sequence). The CDR3 sequence is CASSSDRGFNEQYF. The CDR3 bases are TGTGCCAGTAGCTCGGACAGGGGGTTCAACGAGCAGTACTTC.

This clone has only one observation. V usage is TRBV19 and J usage is TRBJ1-2; 8 positions agree with TRBD1. Looked up from germline, CDR1 is LNHDA and CDR2 is SQIVND (reference sequence). This CDR3 contains 16 residues. V shed 4 bases, J shed 4 bases, and the junction held 11 bases outside the gene matches. CDR3 residues: CASSRGTGQGAYGYTF. DNA of the CDR3: TGTGCCAGTAGTAGGGGGACCGGACAGGGCGCCTATGGCTACACCTTC.

This chain uses TRBV18 with TRBJ1-1, with 8 bases fitting TRBD1. CDR3 length: 19 amino acids. V shed 1 base, J shed 4 bases, and the junction held 17 bases outside the gene matches. The germline CDR1 and CDR2 sequences are KGHSH and LQKENI. The CDR3 DNA sequence: TGTGCCAGCTCACCACTTATCGTGAGGACAGGGCGGCATGGCACTGAAGCTTTCTTT. Translated, it gives CASSPLIVRTGRHGTEAFF.

This sequence joins TRBV3-1 (or the pseudogene TRBV3-2) and TRBJ1-1; 9 positions agree with TRBD1. There are 14 residues in the CDR3. Germline values: CDR1 LGHDT, CDR2 YNNKEL (reference sequence). Unmatched junction bases numbered 7, after V lost 4 bases and J lost 7 bases. The CDR3 loop reads CASSRTGEENEAFF. The CDR3 coding sequence is TGTGCCAGCAGCCGGACAGGGGAAGAAAATGAAGCTTTCTTT.